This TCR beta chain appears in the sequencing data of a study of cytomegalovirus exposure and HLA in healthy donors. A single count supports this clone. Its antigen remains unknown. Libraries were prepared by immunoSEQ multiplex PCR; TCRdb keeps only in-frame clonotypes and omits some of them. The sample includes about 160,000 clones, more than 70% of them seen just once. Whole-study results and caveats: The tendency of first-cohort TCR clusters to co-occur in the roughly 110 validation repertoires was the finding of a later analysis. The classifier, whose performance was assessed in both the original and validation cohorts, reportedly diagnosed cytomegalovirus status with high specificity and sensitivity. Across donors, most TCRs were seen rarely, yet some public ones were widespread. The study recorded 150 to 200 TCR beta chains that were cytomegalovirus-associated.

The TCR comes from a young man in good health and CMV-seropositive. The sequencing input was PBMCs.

The CDR3 spells CASRLIRTAYEQYF. The DNA of the CDR3 is TGTGCCAGCAGGCTCATTAGGACAGCTTACGAGCAGTACTTC. This chain uses TRBV28 with TRBJ2-7, with a tentative D call TRBD1 (6 bases). The germline V gene has CDR1 MDHEN and CDR2 SYDVKM. Trimming left V 6 bases short and J 4 bases short, with 16 bases between. The CDR3 covers 14 residues.